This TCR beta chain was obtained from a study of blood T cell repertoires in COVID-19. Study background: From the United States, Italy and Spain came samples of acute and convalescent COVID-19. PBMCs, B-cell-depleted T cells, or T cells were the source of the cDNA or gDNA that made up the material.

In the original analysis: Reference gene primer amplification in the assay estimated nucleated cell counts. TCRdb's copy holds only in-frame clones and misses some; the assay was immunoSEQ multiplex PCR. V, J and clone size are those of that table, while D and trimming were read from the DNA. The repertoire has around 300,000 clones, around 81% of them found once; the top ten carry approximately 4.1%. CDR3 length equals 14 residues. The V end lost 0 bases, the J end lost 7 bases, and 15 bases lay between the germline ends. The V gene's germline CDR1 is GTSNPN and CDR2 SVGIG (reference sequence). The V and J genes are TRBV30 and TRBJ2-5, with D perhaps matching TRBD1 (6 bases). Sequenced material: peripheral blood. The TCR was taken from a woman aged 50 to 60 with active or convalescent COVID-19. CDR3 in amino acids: CAWSVGGGVGTQYF. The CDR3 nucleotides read TGTGCCTGGAGTGTAGGGGGTGGTGTGGGGACCCAGTACTTC.